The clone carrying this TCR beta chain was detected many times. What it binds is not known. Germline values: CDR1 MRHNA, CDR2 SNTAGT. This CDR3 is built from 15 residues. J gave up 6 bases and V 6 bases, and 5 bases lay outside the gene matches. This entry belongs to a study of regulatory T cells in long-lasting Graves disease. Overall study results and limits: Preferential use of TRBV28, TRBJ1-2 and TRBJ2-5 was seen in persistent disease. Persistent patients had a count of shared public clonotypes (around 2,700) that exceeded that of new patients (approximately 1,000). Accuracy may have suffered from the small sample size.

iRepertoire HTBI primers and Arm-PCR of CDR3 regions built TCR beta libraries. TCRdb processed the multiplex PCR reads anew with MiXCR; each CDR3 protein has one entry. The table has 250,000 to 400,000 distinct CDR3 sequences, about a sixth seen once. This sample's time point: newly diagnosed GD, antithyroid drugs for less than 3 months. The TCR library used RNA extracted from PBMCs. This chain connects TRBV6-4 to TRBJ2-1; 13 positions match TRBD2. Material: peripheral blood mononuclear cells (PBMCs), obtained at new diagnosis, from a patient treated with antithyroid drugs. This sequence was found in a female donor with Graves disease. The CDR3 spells CASSGLAGEGNEQFF. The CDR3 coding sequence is TGTGCCAGCAGCGGACTAGCGGGAGAGGGCAATGAGCAGTTCTTC.